This T cell receptor beta chain was obtained from a study of regulatory T cells in long-lasting Graves disease. Study information: Antithyroid drugs had been given to newly diagnosed Graves' patients for under 3 months.

Arm-PCR of CDR3 regions and iRepertoire HTBI primers were the basis on which TCR beta libraries were built. From the multiplex PCR reads, TCRdb called clonotypes with MiXCR, one entry per CDR3 protein. The sample contains 400,000 to 650,000 distinct CDR3 sequences, about 16% of which appear only once. This clonotype was seen only a few times. The germline V gene encodes CDR1 SQVTM and CDR2 ANQGSEA. Trimming at V came to 2 bases and at J to 3 bases, leaving 5 bases not matched to a gene. This CDR3 has 15 residues. Noted time point: newly diagnosed GD, antithyroid drugs for less than 3 months. After RNA was extracted from PBMCs, the TCR library was made from it. One endocrinology department in Xi'an, China, was where patients came from. The sample was also linked to a second study, of T cells in Graves' hyperthyroidism and ophthalmopathy.

The sequence derives from a woman aged 40-60 years with Graves disease. V usage is TRBV29-1 and J usage is TRBJ2-7; 12 bases align to TRBD1. The sample in question was peripheral blood mononuclear cells (PBMCs), obtained at new diagnosis, from a patient treated with antithyroid drugs. CDR3 bases: TGCAGCGTTGAACGGGGGACAGGGGGCGTCTACGAGCAGTACTTC. It codes for CSVERGTGGVYEQYF.